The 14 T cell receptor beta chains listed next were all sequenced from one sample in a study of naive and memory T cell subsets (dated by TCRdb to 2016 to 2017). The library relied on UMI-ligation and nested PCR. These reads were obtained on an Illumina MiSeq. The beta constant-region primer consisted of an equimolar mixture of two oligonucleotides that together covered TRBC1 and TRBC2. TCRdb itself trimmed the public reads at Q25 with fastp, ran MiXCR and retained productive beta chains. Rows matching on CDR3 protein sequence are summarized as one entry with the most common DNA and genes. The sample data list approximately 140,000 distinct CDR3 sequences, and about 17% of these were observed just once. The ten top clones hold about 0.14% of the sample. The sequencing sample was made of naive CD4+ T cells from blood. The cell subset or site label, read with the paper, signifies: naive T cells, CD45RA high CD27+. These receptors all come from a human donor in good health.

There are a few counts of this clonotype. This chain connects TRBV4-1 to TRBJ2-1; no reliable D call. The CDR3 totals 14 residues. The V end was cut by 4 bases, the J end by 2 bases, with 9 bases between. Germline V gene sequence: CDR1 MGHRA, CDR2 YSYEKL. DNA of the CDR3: TGCGCCAGCAGCCTCACCCCCGCCTACAATGAGCAGTTCTTC. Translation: CASSLTPAYNEQFF.

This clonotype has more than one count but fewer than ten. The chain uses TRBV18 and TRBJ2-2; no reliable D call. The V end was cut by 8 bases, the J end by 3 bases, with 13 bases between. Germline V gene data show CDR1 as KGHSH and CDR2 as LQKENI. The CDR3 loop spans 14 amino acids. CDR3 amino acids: CASQPSRDTGELFF. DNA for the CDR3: TGTGCCAGCCAACCATCCCGGGACACCGGGGAGCTGTTTTTT.

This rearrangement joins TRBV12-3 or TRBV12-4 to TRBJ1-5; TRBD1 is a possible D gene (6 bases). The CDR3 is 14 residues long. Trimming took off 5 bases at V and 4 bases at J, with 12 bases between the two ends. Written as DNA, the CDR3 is TGTGCCAGCAGTATCGACAGGCTAAATCAGCCCCAGCATTTT. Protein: CASSIDRLNQPQHF.

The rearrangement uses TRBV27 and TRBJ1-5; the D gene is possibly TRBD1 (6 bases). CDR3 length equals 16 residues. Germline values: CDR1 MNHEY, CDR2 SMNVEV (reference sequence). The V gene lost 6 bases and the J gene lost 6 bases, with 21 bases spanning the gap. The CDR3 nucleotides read TGTGCCAGCAGCCGTTACCTCAGGGGAAACAGTCAGCCCCAGCATTTT. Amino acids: CASSRYLRGNSQPQHF.

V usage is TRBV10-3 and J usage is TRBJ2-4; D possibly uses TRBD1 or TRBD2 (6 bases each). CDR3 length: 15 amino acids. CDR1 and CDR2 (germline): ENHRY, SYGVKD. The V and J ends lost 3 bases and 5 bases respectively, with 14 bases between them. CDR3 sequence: CAISEPGALQNIQYF. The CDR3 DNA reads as TGTGCCATCAGTGAACCGGGGGCCCTACAAAACATTCAGTACTTC.

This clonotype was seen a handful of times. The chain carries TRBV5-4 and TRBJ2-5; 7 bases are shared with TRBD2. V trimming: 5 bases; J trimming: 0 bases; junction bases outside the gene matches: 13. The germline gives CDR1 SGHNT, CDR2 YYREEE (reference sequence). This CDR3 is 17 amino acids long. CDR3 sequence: CASSYLTLAANQETQYF. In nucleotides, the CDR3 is TGTGCCAGCAGTTACCTCACCCTAGCGGCTAACCAAGAGACCCAGTACTTC.

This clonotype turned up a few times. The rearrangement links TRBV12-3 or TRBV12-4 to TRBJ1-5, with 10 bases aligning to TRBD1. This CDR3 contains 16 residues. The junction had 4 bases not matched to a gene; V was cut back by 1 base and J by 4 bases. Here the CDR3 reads CASSLGTGGDNQPQHF. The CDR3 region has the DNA TGTGCCAGCAGTTTAGGGACAGGGGGGGATAATCAGCCCCAGCATTTT.

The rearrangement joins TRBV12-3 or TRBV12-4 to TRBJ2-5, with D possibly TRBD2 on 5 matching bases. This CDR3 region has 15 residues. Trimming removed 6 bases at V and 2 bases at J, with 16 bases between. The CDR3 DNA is TGTGCCAGCAGCTCAAGGGAGTCCGGGCAAGAGACCCAGTACTTC. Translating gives CASSSRESGQETQYF.

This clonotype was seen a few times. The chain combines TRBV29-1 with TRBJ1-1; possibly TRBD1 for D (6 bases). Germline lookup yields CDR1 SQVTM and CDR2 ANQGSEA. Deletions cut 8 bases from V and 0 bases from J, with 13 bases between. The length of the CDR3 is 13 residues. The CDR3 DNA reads TGCAGCTCCCGGGACATGATGAACACTGAAGCTTTCTTT. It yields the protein CSSRDMMNTEAFF.

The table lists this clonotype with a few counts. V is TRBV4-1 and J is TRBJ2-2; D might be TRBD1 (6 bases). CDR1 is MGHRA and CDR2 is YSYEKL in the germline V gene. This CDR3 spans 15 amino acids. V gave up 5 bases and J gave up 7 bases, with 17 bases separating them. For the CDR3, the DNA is TGCGCCAGCAGCTCCTCGACAGGCTCACGCGGGGAGCTGTTTTTT. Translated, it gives CASSSSTGSRGELFF.

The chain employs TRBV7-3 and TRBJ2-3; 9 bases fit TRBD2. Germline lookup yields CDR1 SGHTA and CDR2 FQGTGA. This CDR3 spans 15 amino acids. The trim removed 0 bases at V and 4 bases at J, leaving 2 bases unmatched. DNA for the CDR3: TGTGCCAGCAGCTTAACTAGCGGGAGCTCAGATACGCAGTATTTT. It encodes CASSLTSGSSDTQYF.

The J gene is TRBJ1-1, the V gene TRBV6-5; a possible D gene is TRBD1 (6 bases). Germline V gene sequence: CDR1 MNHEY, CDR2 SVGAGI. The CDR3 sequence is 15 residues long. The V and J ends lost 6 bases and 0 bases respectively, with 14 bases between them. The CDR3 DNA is TGTGCCAGCAGACTTGGACAGACTCTGAACACTGAAGCTTTCTTT. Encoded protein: CASRLGQTLNTEAFF.

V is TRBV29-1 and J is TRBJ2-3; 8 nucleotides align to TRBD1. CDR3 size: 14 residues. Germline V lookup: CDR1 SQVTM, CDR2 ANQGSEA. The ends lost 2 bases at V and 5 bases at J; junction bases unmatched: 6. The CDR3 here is CSVERGTGGDTQYF. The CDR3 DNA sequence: TGCAGCGTTGAAAGGGGGACAGGAGGAGATACGCAGTATTTT.

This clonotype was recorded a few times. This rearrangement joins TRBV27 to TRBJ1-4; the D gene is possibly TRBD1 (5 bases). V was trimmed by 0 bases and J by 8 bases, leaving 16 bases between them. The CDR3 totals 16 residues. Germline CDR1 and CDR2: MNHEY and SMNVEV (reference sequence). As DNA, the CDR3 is TGTGCCAGCAGTTTATCTACCCCTCCAGGGTACGAAAAACTGTTTTTT. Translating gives CASSLSTPPGYEKLFF.